Shown below are 12 T cell receptor beta chains from a single sample sequenced in a study of cytomegalovirus exposure and HLA in healthy donors. TCRdb's table, derived via immunoSEQ multiplex PCR, lists solely in-frame clones and lacks some. The sample contains 45,000 to 55,000 clones, 88% of which appear only once. Sequences were obtained from PBMCs. The receptors come from a woman in her 30s in good health and CMV-seronegative.

CDR3 amino acids: CASSLWVGGQQETQYF. CDR3 coding DNA: TGCGCCAGCAGCCTGTGGGTTGGGGGACAGCAAGAGACCCAGTACTTC. This rearrangement joins TRBV4-1 to TRBJ2-5; 7 positions match TRBD1. This CDR3 region has 16 residues. The junction had 10 bases not matched to a gene; V was cut back by 4 bases and J by 2 bases. Germline V gene data show CDR1 as MGHRA and CDR2 as YSYEKL.

The CDR3 is CASGTSSDEQFF. CDR3 nucleotide sequence: TGTGCCAGCGGAACCTCTAGCGATGAGCAGTTCTTC. The chain links TRBV27 to TRBJ2-1, with D possibly being TRBD2 (6 bases). The CDR3 is 12 residues long. V lost 8 bases to trimming and J lost 8 bases, with 13 bases between them. Germline V CDR1 and CDR2: MNHEY, SMNVEV (reference sequence).

The chain employs TRBV13 and TRBJ1-3, with TRBD1 as a possible D gene (5 bases). Germline assignment: CDR1 PRHDT and CDR2 FYEKMQ (reference sequence). V dropped 6 bases and J dropped 0 bases, with 9 bases sitting between them. The CDR3 covers 14 residues. This CDR3 is CASRRTGSGNTIYF. The CDR3 nucleotides read TGTGCCAGCAGGCGAACAGGCTCTGGAAACACCATATATTTT.

The chain combines TRBV28 with TRBJ1-4, with TRBD1 as a possible D gene (5 bases). This CDR3 is 15 amino acids long. From germline, CDR1 is MDHEN and CDR2 SYDVKM. V was cut by 3 bases and J by 10 bases, with 18 bases left in between. CDR3 region: CASSFGTAPKGKLFF. CDR3 nucleotides: TGTGCCAGCAGTTTTGGGACTGCCCCGAAAGGAAAACTGTTTTTT. Drawing the rest from reference TRBV28 and TRBJ1-4, the complete variable domain is DVKVTQSSRYLVKRTGEKVFLECVQDMDHENMFWYRQDPGLGLRLIYFSYDVKMKEKGDIPEGYSVSREKKERFSLILESASTNQTSMYLCASSFGTAPKGKLFFGSGTQLSVL.

This rearrangement joins TRBV5-6 to TRBJ1-1; the D gene is possibly TRBD1 (5 bases). CDR3 length equals 14 residues. Between the trimmed V and J ends, which lost 0 bases and 4 bases, there was a span of 10 bases. Germline CDR1 SGHDT, CDR2 YYEEEE. The CDR3 coding sequence is TGTGCCAGCAGCTTGGGGTCAGGGTTCACTGAAGCTTTCTTT. It encodes CASSLGSGFTEAFF.

V is TRBV6-5 and J is TRBJ1-1; D is ambiguous. Deletions cut 7 bases from V and 0 bases from J, with 15 bases between. This CDR3 contains 15 residues. Germline V gene sequence: CDR1 MNHEY, CDR2 SVGAGI. The CDR3 region is CASKSGRLLNTEAFF. CDR3 DNA: TGTGCCAGCAAGAGTGGCAGACTTCTGAACACTGAAGCTTTCTTT.

J is TRBJ2-7 and V is TRBV5-6, with 8 positions matching TRBD2. Germline CDR1 and CDR2: SGHDT and YYEEEE. This CDR3 has 13 amino acids. J lost 8 bases, V lost 4 bases, and 8 bases had no gene match. The CDR3 loop reads CASSPPGTRKQYF. CDR3 nucleotides: TGTGCCAGCAGCCCCCCCGGGACTAGAAAGCAGTACTTC.

CDR3 nucleotides: TGTGCCAGCAGTTTCCAACTAGGGCTGGGCTACGAGCAGTACTTC. This translates into CASSFQLGLGYEQYF. The J gene is TRBJ2-7, the V gene TRBV27; D may be TRBD2 (5 bases). Germline loops: CDR1 MNHEY, CDR2 SMNVEV (reference sequence). This CDR3 is built from 15 residues. V lost 3 bases and J 3 bases, leaving 15 bases between the germline ends.

This chain uses TRBV2 with TRBJ2-1; TRBD2 matches at 8 bases. CDR1 SNHLY and CDR2 FYNNEI come from the germline V gene. The CDR3 has 14 amino acids. Trimming cost V 1 base and J 6 bases; bases outside gene matches: 2. CDR3 nucleotides: TGTGCCAGCAGTGAAGGGACTAGCCGCAATGAGCAGTTCTTC. Its protein is CASSEGTSRNEQFF.

This clone was observed a few times. The V call is TRBV7-2, the J call TRBJ2-7, with D perhaps TRBD2 (5 bases). Germline loops: CDR1 SGHTA, CDR2 FQGNSA. Between the trimmed V and J ends, which lost 1 base and 0 bases, there was a span of 7 bases. The CDR3 extends over 14 amino acids. CDR3 DNA: TGTGCCAGCAGCTTAGGAGGGATCTCCTACGAGCAGTACTTC. This encodes CASSLGGISYEQYF.

This clone occurred once. This sequence joins TRBV5-1 and TRBJ2-7, with a weak D call TRBD2 (5 bases). This CDR3 comprises 16 residues. The germline gives CDR1 SGHRS, CDR2 YFSETQ. Deletions cut 1 base from V and 3 bases from J, with 17 bases between. The chain's CDR3 is CASSLRLTNGDYEQYF. CDR3 nucleotides: TGCGCCAGCAGCTTGAGGCTTACAAACGGGGACTACGAGCAGTACTTC. Complete variable domain (other parts from reference TRBV5-1 and TRBJ2-7): KAGVTQTPRYLIKTRGQQVTLSCSPISGHRSVSWYQQTPGQGLQFLFEYFSETQRNKGNFPGRFSGRQFSNSRSEMNVSTLELGDSALYLCASSLRLTNGDYEQYFGPGTRLTVT.

The chain combines TRBV28 with TRBJ1-1, with D possibly matching TRBD1 (6 bases). The germline gives CDR1 MDHEN, CDR2 SYDVKM. This CDR3 has 14 residues. V lost 6 bases to trimming and J lost 3 bases, with 14 bases between them. DNA of the CDR3: TGTGCCAGCAGCACCTGGACAGAACACACTGAAGCTTTCTTT. Its translation is CASSTWTEHTEAFF.